The next 2 T cell receptor beta chains were all read from a single sample in a study of cytomegalovirus exposure and HLA in healthy donors (dated by TCRdb to between 2016 and 2019). The library came from the immunoSEQ multiplex PCR assay. For the multiplex PCR, a mixture combining 60 forward primers for TCR Vbeta segments and 13 reverse primers for TCR Jbeta segments was used. TCRdb limited this immuneACCESS table to in-frame rearrangements with V and J called. A share of clones is missing; checked studies link under half to unresolved V genes, and the rest is unexplained. For this sample the table gives 97,000 or so clones, of which roughly three quarters were detected only once. 8.5% to 10% of the sample is taken by the ten largest. Specimen: PBMCs. The source is a male donor in good health and CMV-seropositive.

V and J are TRBV18 and TRBJ2-5, with no clear D. This CDR3 comprises 13 residues. Between the trimmed V and J ends, which lost 2 bases and 6 bases, there was a span of 10 bases. Per germline, CDR1 KGHSH and CDR2 LQKENI. Here the CDR3 reads CASSPDGHQTQYF. The CDR3 DNA reads TGTGCCAGCTCACCAGATGGGCACCAGACCCAGTACTTC.

The table lists this clone with a few counts. V and J are TRBV7-7 and TRBJ2-1; 10 bases match TRBD2. This CDR3 region has 14 residues. Germline V lookup: CDR1 SSHAT, CDR2 FNYEAQ (reference sequence). The J segment lost 10 bases and the V segment lost 5 bases, leaving 8 bases of the junction unmatched. The CDR3, as DNA: TGTGCCAGCAGCCCCGGGATAGCGGGGGGAGAGCAGTTCTTC. Residues: CASSPGIAGGEQFF. Supplemented by reference TRBV7-7 and TRBJ2-1, the full variable domain reads GAGVSQSPRYKVTKRGQDVTLRCDPISSHATLYWYQQALGQGPEFLTYFNYEAQPDKSGLPSDRFSAERPEGSISTLTIQRTEQRDSAMYRCASSPGIAGGEQFFGPGTRLTVL.